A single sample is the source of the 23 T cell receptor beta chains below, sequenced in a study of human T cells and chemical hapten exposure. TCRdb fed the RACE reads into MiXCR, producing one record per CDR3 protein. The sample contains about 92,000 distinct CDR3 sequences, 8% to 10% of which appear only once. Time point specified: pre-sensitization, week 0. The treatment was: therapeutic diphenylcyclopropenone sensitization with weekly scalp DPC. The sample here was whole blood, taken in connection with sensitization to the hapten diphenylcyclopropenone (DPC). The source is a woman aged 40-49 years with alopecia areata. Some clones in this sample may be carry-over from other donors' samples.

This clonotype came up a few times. In DNA, the CDR3 is TGTGCCAGCAGTCCAGGGACAGCCCTTTTCTATGGCTACACCTTC. Translated, it gives CASSPGTALFYGYTF. The chain combines TRBV27 with TRBJ1-2; 7 bases map to TRBD1. The CDR3 runs to 15 residues. Germline V gene data show CDR1 as MNHEY and CDR2 as SMNVEV (reference sequence). The V gene end was trimmed by 5 bases and the J gene end by 4 bases; junction bases not matched to a gene: 10.

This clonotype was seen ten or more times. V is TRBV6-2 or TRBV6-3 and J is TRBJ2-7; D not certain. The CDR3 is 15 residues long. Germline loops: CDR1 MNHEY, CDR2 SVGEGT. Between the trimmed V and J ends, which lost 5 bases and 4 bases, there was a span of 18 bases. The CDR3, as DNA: TGTGCCAGCAGTAACCCCCGGTATTTGGGGTACGAGCAGTACTTC. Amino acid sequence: CASSNPRYLGYEQYF.

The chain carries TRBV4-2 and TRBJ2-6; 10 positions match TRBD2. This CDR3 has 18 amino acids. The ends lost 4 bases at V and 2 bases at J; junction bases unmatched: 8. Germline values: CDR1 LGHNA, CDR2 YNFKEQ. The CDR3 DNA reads TGTGCCAGCAGCCCCGCCAGCGGGGGGGCGACTGGGGCCAACGTCCTGACTTTC. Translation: CASSPASGGATGANVLTF.

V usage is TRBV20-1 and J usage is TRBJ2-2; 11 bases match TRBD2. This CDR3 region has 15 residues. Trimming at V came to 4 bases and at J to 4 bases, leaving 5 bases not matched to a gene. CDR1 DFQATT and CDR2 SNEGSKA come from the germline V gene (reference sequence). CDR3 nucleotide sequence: TGCAGTGCTACCCCTAGCGGGGGGACCACCGGGGAGCTGTTTTTT. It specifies CSATPSGGTTGELFF.

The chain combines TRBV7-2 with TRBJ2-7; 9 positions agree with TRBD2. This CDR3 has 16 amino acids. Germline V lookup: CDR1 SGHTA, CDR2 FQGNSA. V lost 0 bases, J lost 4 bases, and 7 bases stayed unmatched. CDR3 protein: CASSLAEAAGGYEQYF. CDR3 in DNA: TGTGCCAGCAGCTTAGCGGAGGCGGCGGGGGGGTACGAGCAGTACTTC.

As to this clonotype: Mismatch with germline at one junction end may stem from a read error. CDR3 region: CAISDHDRYGYIF. CDR3 DNA: TGTGCCATCAGTGACCATGATCGCTATGGCTACATCTTC. The chain links TRBV10-3 to TRBJ1-2; D is ambiguous. Germline lookup yields CDR1 ENHRY and CDR2 SYGVKD. The CDR3 loop spans 13 amino acids.

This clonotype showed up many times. CDR3 in amino acids: CASSISVGGGDTEAFF. CDR3 DNA: TGCGCCAGCAGTATATCGGTCGGGGGAGGGGACACTGAAGCTTTCTTT. V and J are TRBV4-1 and TRBJ1-1; D may be TRBD1 (5 bases). Trimming removed 6 bases at V and 3 bases at J, with 20 bases between. The V gene's germline CDR1 is MGHRA and CDR2 YSYEKL. The CDR3 loop spans 16 amino acids.

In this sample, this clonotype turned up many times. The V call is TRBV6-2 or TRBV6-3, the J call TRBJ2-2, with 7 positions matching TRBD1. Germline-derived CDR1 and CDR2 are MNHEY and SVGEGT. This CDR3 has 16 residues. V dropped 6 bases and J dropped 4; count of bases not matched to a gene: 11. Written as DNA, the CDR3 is TGTGCCAGCAGCTTACGGGTCAGGGGGAGCACCGGGGAGCTGTTTTTT. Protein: CASSLRVRGSTGELFF.

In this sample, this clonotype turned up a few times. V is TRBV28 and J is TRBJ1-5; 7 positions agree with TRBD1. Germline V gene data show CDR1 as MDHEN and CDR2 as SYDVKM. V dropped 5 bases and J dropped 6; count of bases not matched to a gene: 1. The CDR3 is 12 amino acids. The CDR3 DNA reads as TGTGCCAGCAGTGACAGGGTTCAGCCCCAGCATTTT. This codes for CASSDRVQPQHF. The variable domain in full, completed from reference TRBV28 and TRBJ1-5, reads DVKVTQSSRYLVKRTGEKVFLECVQDMDHENMFWYRQDPGLGLRLIYFSYDVKMKEKGDIPEGYSVSREKKERFSLILESASTNQTSMYLCASSDRVQPQHFGDGTRLSIL.

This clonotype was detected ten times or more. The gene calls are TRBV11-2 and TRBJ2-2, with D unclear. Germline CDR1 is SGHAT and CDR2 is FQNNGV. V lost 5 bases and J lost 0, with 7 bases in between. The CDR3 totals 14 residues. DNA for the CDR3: TGTGCCAGCAGCCTCTATACGAACACCGGGGAGCTGTTTTTT. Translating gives CASSLYTNTGELFF.

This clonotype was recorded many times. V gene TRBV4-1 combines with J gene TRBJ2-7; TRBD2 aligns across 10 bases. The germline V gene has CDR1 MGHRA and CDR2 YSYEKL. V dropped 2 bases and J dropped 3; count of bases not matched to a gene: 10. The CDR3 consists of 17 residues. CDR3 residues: CASSQSIAGGKSYEQYF. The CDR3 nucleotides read TGCGCCAGCAGCCAAAGTATAGCGGGGGGCAAAAGCTACGAGCAGTACTTC.

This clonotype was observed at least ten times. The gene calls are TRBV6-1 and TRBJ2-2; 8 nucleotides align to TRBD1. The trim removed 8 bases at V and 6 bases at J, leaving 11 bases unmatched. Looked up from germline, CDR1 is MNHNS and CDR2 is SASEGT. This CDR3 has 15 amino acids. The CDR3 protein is CASVLPGQEPGELFF. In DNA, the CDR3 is TGTGCCAGCGTTCTTCCGGGACAGGAACCCGGGGAGCTGTTTTTT.

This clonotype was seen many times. The CDR3 here is CASSWDRETGELFF. The CDR3, as DNA: TGTGCCAGCAGTTGGGACAGGGAAACCGGGGAGCTGTTTTTT. V usage is TRBV27 and J usage is TRBJ2-2, with TRBD1 identical over 9 bases. V gave up 4 bases and J gave up 5 bases; unmatched junction bases: 2. Germline V lookup: CDR1 MNHEY, CDR2 SMNVEV (reference sequence). There are 14 residues in the CDR3.

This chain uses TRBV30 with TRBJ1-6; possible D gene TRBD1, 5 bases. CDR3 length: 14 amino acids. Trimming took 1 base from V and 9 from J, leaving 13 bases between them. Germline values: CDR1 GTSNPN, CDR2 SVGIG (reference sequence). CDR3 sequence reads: CAWSGGPRSSPLHF. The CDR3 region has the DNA TGTGCCTGGAGTGGGGGACCTCGGAGTTCACCCCTCCACTTT.

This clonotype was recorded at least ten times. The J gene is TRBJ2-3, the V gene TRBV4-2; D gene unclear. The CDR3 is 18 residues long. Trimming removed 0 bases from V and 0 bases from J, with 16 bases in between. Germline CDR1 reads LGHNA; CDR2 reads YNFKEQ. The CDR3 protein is CASSQDKTPDGSTDTQYF. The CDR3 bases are TGTGCCAGCAGCCAAGATAAGACGCCGGACGGAAGCACAGATACGCAGTATTTT.

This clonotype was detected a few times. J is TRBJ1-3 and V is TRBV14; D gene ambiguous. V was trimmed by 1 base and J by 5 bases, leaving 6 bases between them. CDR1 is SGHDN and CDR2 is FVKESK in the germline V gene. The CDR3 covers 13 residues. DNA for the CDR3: TGTGCCAGCAGCCAAGGGACGAGAAACACCATATATTTT. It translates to CASSQGTRNTIYF.

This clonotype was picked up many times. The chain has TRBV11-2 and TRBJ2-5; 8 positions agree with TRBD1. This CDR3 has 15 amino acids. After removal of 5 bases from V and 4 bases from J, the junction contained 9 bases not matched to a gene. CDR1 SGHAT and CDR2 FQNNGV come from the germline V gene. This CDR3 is CASSPRTGLGETQYF. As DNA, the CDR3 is TGTGCCAGCAGCCCCCGGACAGGGTTGGGAGAGACCCAGTACTTC.

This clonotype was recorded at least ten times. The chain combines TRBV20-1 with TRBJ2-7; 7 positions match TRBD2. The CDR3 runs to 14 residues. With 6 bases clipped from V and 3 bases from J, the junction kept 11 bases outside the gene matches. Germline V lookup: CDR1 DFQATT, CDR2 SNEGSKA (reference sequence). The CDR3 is CSAEPGTTVYEQYF. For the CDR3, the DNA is TGCAGTGCCGAACCCGGGACTACGGTCTACGAGCAGTACTTC.

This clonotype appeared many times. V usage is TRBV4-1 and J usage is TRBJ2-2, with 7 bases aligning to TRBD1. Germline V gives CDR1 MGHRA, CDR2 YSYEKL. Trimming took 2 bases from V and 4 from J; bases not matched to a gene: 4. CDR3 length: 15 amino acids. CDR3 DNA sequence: TGCGCCAGCAGCCAATCTCACAGGGGCACCGGGGAGCTGTTTTTT. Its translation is CASSQSHRGTGELFF.

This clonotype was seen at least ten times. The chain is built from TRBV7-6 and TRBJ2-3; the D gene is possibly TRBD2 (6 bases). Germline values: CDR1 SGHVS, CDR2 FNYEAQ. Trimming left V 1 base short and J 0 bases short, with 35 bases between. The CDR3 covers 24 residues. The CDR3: CASSLGTPAFGDSGPAASTDTQYF. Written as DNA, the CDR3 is TGTGCCAGCAGCTTAGGAACACCAGCCTTTGGGGACTCCGGACCTGCCGCTAGCACAGATACGCAGTATTTT.

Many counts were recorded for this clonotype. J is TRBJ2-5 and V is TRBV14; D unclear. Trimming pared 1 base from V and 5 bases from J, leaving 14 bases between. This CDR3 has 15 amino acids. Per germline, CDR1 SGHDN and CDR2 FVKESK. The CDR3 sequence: CASSQARATVETQYF. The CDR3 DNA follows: TGTGCCAGCAGCCAAGCACGGGCTACTGTGGAGACCCAGTACTTC. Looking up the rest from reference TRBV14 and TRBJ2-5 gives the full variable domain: EAGVTQFPSHSVIEKGQTVTLRCDPISGHDNLYWYRRVMGKEIKFLLHFVKESKQDESGMPNNRFLAERTGGTYSTLKVQPAELEDSGVYFCASSQARATVETQYFGPGTRLLVL.

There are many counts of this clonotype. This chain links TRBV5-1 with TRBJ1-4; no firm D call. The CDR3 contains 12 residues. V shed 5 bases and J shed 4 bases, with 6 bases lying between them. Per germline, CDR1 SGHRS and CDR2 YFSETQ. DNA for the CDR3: TGCGCCAGCAGAGGGAGTAATGAAAAACTGTTTTTT. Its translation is CASRGSNEKLFF.

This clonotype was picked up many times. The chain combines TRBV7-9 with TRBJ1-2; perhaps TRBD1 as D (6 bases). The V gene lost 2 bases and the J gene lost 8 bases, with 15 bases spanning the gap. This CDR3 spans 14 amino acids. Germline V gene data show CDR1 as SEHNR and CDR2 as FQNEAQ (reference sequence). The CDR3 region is CASSLQGQPMGYTF. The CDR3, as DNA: TGTGCCAGCAGCTTACAAGGACAGCCGATGGGCTACACCTTC.